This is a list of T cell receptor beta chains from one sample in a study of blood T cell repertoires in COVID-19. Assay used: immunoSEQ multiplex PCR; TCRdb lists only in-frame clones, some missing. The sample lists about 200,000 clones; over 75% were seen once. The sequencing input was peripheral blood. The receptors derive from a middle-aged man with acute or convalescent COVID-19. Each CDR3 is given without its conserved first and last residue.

ASRLVERDRGYFSPLH | TRBV12-2
ASSPGQGSEKLF | TRBV18
ASSFVQSSGANVLT | TRBV5-1
ASSLARGASEKLF | TRBV5-1
ASSSGDEQF | TRBV11-3
ASSSQVSYEQY | TRBV11-2
ASSDPPRDRGGPRPYEQY | TRBV6-6
ASSLGDLNEQF | TRBV18
ASSYRGKDTEAF | TRBV6-5
ASSFMGGGAADTQY | TRBV7-9
ASSPDNSPLH | TRBV18
ASSTDRTRDGYT | TRBV5-1
ASRAGGGLNEQY | TRBV6-5
ASSTSGTGAGNTIY | TRBV18
ASSYQKAGPTDTQY | TRBV7-9
ASSQGAGTALYGYT | TRBV4-1
ASSLGQGSDGYT | TRBV27
ASSQALFPSGNTIY | TRBV3-1/TRBV3-2
ASSQGAGTGGYYEQY | TRBV4-1
ASSNPHTGTGVNQPQH | TRBV19
ASSSSSNYGYT | TRBV3-1/TRBV3-2
ASSPGQWNTEAF | TRBV11-2
ASSIARGNTRYGYT | TRBV19
ASSQDRQGLPNYGYT | TRBV4-1
ASSFHVSSGNTIY | TRBV7-9
ASSATYRGIWADTQY | TRBV6-1
ASSRRTGDEKLF | TRBV5-1
ASSWGQGADGYT | TRBV13
ASSLGDRGAGYT | TRBV5-1
ASSRPGQGSSYEQY | TRBV18
ASSSQGGTEAF | TRBV6-5
ASSPGGDSGNTIY | TRBV9
ASSIQGAMNTEAF | TRBV27
ASSLRAGGTHEQY | TRBV27
ASSSAGGSAYEQY | TRBV5-4